This note documents a single T cell receptor beta chain sequence. Its specificity is not known. Compared with germline, one end of the junction differs, possibly owing to a read error. The CDR3 contains 13 residues. Germline V gene data show CDR1 as LGHNA and CDR2 as YNFKEQ. The sample originates from a study of cytomegalovirus exposure and HLA in healthy donors. Study observations and caveats: Published work reported that the classifier diagnosed cytomegalovirus status with high specificity and sensitivity.

Primers included in the PCR were 60 Vbeta and 13 Jbeta primers. In the source study's methods: The count from a later analysis was about 80 million unique TCR beta chains, about 9.9 million of them shared. Here immunoSEQ multiplex PCR was the method, and the copy in TCRdb shows in-frame clones only, minus some. V and J calls and clone size are given by that table; D and trimming were obtained from the DNA. The sample has about 140,000 clones; just under 85% are singletons. The receptor's source is a woman between 35 and 50 years old in good health and CMV-seronegative. The chain employs TRBV4-2 and TRBJ2-7; unclear D gene. The sample was PBMCs. The CDR3 DNA sequence: TGTGCCAGCAGTCAAGTTGAGGCGTACGAGCAGTACTTC. Translation gives CASSQVEAYEQYF.